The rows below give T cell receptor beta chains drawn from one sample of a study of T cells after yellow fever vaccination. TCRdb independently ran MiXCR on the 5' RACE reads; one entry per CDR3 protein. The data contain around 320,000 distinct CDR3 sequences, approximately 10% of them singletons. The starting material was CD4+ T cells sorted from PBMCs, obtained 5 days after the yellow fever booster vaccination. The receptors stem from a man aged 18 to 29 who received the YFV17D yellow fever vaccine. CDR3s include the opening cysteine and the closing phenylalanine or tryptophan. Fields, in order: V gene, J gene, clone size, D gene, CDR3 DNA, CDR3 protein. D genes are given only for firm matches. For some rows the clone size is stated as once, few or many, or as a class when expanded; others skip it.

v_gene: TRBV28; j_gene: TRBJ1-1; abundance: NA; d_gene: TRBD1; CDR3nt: TGTGCCAGCAGTTACCGGACAGGGGGCACTGAAGCTTTCTTT; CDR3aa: CASSYRTGGTEAFF
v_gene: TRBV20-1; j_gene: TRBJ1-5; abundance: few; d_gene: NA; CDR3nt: TGCAGTGCTAGAGATGGGGCAGGCAATCAGCCCCAGCATTTT; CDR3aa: CSARDGAGNQPQHF
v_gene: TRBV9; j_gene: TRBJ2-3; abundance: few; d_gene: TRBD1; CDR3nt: TGTGCCAGCAGTCGCCAGGGACAGCGGAACACAGATACGCAGTATTTT; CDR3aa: CASSRQGQRNTDTQYF
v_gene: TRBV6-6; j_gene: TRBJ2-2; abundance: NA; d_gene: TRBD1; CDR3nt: TGTGCCAGCAGTTACGCCGGGACAGGGAACACCGGGGAGCTGTTTTTT; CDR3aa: CASSYAGTGNTGELFF
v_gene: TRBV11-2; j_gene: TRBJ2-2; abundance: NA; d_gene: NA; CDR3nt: TGTGCCAGCAAGAAGGGGCGTGGCACCGGGGAGCTGTTTTTT; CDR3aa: CASKKGRGTGELFF
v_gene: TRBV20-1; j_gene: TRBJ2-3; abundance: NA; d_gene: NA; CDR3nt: TGCAGTGCTAGAAACCGGGAACCGTATACGCAGTATTTT; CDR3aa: CSARNREPYTQYF
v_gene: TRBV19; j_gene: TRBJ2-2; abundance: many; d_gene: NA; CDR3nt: TGTGCCAGTAGTATAGGGACCGGGGAGCTGTTTTTT; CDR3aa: CASSIGTGELFF
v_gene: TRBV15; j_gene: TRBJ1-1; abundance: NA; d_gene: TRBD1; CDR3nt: TGTGCCACGGACAGGGGGCAAGACACTGAAGCTTTCTTT; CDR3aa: CATDRGQDTEAFF
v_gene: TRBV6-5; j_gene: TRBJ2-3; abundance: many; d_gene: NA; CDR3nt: TGTGCCAGCAGTTACTCGACGGGGGTCCCAGATACGCAGTATTTT; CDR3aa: CASSYSTGVPDTQYF
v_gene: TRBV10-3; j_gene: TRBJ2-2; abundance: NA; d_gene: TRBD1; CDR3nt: TGTGCCATCAGTGCAATAGGGACAGGGACCGGGGAGCTGTTTTTT; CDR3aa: CAISAIGTGTGELFF
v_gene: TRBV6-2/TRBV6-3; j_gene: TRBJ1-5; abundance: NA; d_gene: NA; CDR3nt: TGTGCCAGCAGTTACTCGGGAGGGGGGAATCAGCCCCAGCATTTT; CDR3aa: CASSYSGGGNQPQHF
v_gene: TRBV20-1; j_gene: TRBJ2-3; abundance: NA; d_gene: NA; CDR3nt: TGCAGTGCTAGAGACGGCGGCCGCACAGATACGCAGTATTTT; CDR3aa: CSARDGGRTDTQYF
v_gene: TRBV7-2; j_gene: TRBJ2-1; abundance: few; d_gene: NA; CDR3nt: TGTGCCAGCAGCTTAGAAGTCCCTAGGGGGAGGTCGGAGCAGTTCTTC; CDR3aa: CASSLEVPRGRSEQFF
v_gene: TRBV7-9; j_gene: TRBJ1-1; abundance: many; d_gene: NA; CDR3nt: TGTGCCAGCAGCAACACAGCGCCCGGAGCTTTCTTT; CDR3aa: CASSNTAPGAFF
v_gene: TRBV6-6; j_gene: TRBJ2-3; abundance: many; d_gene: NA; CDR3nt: TGTGCCAGCAGCCAAGTCGGGCTGGGCTCAGATACGCAGTATTTT; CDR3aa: CASSQVGLGSDTQYF
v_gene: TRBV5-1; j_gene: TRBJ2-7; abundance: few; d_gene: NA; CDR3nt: TGCGCCAGCAGCTTGGTTGGGGGCGGACAAGAGCAGTACTTC; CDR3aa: CASSLVGGGQEQYF
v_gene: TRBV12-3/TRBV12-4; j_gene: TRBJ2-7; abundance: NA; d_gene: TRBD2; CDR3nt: TGTGCCAGCAGGGAAGATGTAGCGGGGGGGTACGAGCAGTACTTC; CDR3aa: CASREDVAGGYEQYF
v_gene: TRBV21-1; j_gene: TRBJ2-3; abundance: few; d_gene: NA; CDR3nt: TGTGCCAGCACCCAAGGAGGCGGGGGGTGCGATACGCAGTATTTT; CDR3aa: CASTQGGGGCDTQYF
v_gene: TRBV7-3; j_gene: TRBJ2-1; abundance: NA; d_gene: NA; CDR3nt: TGTGCCAGCAGCTCCCCCGCGGGTAACAATGAGCAGTTCTTC; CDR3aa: CASSSPAGNNEQFF
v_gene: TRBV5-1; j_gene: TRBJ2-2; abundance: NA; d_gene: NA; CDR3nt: TGCGCCAGCAGCTTGGAAGCAGCCGGGGAGCTGTTTTTT; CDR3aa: CASSLEAAGELFF
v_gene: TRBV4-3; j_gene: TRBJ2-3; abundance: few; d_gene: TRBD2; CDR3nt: TGCGCCAGCACCCTAGAGCTGGCGGGGGGCGGCACAGATACGCAGTATTTT; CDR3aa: CASTLELAGGGTDTQYF
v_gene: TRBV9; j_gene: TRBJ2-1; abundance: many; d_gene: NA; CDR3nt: TGTGCCAGCAGCGTAATTTCCCTAGCGCGGAACAATGAGCAGTTCTTC; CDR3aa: CASSVISLARNNEQFF
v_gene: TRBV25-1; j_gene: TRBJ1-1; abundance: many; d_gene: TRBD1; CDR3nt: TGTGCCAGCAACCGACAGGGGGTCGACACTGAAGCTTTCTTT; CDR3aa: CASNRQGVDTEAFF
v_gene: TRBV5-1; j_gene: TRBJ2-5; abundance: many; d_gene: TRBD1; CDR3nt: TGCGCCAGCAGCTTGGTGGTCAGGGGGCTTAAAGAGACCCAGTACTTC; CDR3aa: CASSLVVRGLKETQYF
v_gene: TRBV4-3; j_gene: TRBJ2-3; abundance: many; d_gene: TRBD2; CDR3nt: TGCGCCAGCAGCCAATTTAGCGGGGGGGCTACAGATACGCAGTATTTT; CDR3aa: CASSQFSGGATDTQYF
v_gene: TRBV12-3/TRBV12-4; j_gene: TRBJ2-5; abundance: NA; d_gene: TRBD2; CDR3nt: TGTGCCAGCAGTTTATCCAGCGGGGGTTGGCAAGAGACCCAGTACTTC; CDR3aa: CASSLSSGGWQETQYF
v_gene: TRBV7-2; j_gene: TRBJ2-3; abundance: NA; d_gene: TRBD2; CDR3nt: TGTGCCAGCAGGAATAGCGGGGGGCTTGATACGCAGTATTTT; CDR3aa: CASRNSGGLDTQYF
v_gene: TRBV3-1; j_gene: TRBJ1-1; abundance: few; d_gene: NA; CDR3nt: TGTGCCAGCAGCCAAGGGGGACGGGTCACTGAAGCTTTCTTT; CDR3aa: CASSQGGRVTEAFF
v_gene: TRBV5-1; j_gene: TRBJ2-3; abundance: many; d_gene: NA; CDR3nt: TGCGCCAGCACCTCTGGCCGCTCGGCAGATACGCAGTATTTT; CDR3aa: CASTSGRSADTQYF
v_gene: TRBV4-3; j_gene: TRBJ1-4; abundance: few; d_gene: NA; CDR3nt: TGCGCCAGCAGCGAGGGGCGTCCTAATGAAAAACTGTTTTTT; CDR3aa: CASSEGRPNEKLFF
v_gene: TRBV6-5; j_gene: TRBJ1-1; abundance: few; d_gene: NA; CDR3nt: TGTGCCAGCAGTTACCTGGCAGGGAGGACTGAAGCTTTCTTT; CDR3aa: CASSYLAGRTEAFF
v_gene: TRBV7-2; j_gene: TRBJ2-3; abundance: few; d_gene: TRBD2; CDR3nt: TGTGCCAGCAGCTTAAGGGCTAGCGGGGGAACTAGCACAGATACGCAGTATTTT; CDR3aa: CASSLRASGGTSTDTQYF
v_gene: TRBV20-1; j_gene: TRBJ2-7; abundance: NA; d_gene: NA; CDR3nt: TGCAGTGCTAGGATACCGGCCAGGGGAGTTAACGAGCAGTACTTC; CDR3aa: CSARIPARGVNEQYF
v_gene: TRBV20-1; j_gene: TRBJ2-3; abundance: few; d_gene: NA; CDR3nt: TGCAGTGCTGGACAGACCACAGATACGCAGTATTTT; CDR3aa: CSAGQTTDTQYF
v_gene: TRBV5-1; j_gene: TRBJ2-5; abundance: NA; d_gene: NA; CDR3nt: TGCGCCAGCGCCCGCCATCACGCCGGAGGGGAGACCCAGTACTTC; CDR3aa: CASARHHAGGETQYF
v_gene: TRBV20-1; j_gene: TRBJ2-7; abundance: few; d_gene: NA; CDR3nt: TGCAGTGCTAACCGTGACTCCTACGAGCAGTACTTC; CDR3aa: CSANRDSYEQYF
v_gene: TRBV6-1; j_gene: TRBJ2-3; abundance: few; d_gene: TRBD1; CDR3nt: TGTGCCAGCAGTTTTATACCGGGACAGGTCACAGATACGCAGTATTTT; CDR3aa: CASSFIPGQVTDTQYF
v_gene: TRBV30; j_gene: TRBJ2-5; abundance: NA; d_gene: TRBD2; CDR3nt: TGTGCCTGGACTAGCGGGCAAGAGACCCAGTACTTC; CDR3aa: CAWTSGQETQYF
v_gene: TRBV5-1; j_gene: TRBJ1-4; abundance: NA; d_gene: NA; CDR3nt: TGCGCCAGCAGGGGAGGCCCTAATGAAAAACTGTTTTTT; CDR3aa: CASRGGPNEKLFF
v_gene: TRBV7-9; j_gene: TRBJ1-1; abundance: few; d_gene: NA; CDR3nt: TGTGCCAGCAGCTTAGACAGATCGAACACTGAAGCTTTCTTT; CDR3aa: CASSLDRSNTEAFF
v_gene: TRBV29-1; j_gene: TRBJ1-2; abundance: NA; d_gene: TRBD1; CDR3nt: TGCAGCGTGGGACATTCGACAGGGAACTATGGCTACACCTTC; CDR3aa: CSVGHSTGNYGYTF
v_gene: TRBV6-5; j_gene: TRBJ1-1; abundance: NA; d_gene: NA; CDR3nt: TGTGCCAGCAGTTACTCCTCAGCCAACACTGAAGCTTTCTTT; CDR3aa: CASSYSSANTEAFF
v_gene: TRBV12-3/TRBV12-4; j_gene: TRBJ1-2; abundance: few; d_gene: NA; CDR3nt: TGTGCCAGCAGTTTATGGGGGCTGGGTGGCGGCTACACCTTC; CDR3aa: CASSLWGLGGGYTF
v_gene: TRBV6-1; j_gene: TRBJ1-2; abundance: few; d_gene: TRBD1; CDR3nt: TGTGCCAGCGGGGGACAGGGCGACTATGGCTACACCTTC; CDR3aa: CASGGQGDYGYTF
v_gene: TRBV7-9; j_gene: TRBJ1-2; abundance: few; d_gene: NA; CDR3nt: TGTGCCAGCAGCTTAGATCGGTTACAGGGAGCCAGCTTC; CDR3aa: CASSLDRLQGASF
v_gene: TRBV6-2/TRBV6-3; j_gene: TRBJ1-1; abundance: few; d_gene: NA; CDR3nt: TGTGCCAGCAGTCTCCTAGCCGCGTTTAACGCTGAAGCTTTCTTT; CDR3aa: CASSLLAAFNAEAFF
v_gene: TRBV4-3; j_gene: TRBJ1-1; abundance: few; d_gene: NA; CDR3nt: TGCGCCAGCAGCCGCGATGCGGGGGCTGAAGCTTTCTTT; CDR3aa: CASSRDAGAEAFF
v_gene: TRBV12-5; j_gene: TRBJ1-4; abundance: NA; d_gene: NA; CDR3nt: TGTGCTAGTGGTTTGGTACTCGGAGCAACTAATGAAAAACTGTTTTTT; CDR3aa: CASGLVLGATNEKLFF
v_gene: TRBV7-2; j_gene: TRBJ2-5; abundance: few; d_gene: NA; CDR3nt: TGTGCCAGCAGCCTCTCGCGGGGGCCGGTAGAGACCCAGTACTTC; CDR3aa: CASSLSRGPVETQYF
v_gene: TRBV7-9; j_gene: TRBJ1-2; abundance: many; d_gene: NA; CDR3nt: TGTGCCAGCAGCTTGACAGGCACCTATGGCTACACCTTC; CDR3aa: CASSLTGTYGYTF
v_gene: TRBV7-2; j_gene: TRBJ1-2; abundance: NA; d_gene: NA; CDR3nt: TGTGCCAGCAGCTTAGCCCGGGGGTCTAACTATGGCTACACCTTC; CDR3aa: CASSLARGSNYGYTF